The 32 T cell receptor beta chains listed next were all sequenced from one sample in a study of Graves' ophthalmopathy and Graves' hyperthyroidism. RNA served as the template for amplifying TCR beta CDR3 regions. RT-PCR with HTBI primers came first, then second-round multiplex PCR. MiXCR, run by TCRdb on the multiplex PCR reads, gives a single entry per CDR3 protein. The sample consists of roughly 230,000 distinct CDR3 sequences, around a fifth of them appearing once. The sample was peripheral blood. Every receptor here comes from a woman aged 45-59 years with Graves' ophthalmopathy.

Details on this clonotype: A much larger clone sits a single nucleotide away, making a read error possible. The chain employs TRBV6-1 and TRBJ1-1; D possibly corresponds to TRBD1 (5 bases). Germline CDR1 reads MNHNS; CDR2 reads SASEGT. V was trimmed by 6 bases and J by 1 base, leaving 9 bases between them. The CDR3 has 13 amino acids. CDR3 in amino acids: CASRRGSNTEAFF. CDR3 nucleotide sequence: TGTGCCAGCAGACGGGGGTCGAACACTGAAGCTTTCTTT.

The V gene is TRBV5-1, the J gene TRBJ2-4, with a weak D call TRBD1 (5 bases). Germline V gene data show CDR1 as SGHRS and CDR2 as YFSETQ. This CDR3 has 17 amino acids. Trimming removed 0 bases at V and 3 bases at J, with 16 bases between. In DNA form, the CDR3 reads TGCGCCAGCAGCTTGGTTAAGCAGGGCGGTGACAAAAACATTCAGTACTTC. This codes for CASSLVKQGGDKNIQYF. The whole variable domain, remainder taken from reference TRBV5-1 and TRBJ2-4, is KAGVTQTPRYLIKTRGQQVTLSCSPISGHRSVSWYQQTPGQGLQFLFEYFSETQRNKGNFPGRFSGRQFSNSRSEMNVSTLELGDSALYLCASSLVKQGGDKNIQYFGAGTRLSVL.

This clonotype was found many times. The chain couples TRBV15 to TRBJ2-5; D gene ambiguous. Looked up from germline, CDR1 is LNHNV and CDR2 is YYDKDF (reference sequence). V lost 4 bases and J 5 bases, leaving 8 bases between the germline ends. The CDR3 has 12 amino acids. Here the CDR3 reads CATSTQRETQYF. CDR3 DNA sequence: TGTGCCACCAGCACCCAAAGGGAGACCCAGTACTTC.

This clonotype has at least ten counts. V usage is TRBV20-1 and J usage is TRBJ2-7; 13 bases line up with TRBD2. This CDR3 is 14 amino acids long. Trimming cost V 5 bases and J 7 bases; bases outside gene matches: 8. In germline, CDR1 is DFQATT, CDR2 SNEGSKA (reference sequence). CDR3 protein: CSAWTSGSQQEQYF. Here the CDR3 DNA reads TGCAGTGCTTGGACTAGCGGGAGTCAGCAGGAGCAGTACTTC.

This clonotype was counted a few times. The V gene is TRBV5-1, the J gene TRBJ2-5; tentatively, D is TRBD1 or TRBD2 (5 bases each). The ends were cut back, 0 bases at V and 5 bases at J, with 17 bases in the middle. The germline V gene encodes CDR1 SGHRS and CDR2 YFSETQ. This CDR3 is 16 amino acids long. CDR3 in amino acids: CASSLGSSQGGETQYF. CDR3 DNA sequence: TGCGCCAGCAGCTTGGGATCGAGCCAGGGCGGGGAGACCCAGTACTTC.

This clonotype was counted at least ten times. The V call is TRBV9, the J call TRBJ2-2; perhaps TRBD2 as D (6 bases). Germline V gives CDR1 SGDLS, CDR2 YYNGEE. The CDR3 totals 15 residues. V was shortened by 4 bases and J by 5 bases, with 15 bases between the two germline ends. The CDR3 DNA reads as TGTGCCAGCAGCTCCCAACTGGCGGGGACCGGGGAGCTGTTTTTT. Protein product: CASSSQLAGTGELFF.

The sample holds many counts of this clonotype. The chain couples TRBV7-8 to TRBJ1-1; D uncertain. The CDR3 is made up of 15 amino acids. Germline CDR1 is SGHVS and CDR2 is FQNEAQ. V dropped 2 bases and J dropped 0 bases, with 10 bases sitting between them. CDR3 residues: CASSLKRSLNTEAFF. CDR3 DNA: TGTGCCAGCAGCTTAAAGCGTTCCTTGAACACTGAAGCTTTCTTT.

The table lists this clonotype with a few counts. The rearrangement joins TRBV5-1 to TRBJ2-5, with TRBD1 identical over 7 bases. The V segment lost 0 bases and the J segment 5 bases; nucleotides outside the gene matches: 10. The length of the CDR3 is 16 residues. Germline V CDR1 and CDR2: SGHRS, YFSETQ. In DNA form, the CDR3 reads TGCGCCAGCAGCTTGGGGGACAGATCCTCCGGGGAGACCCAGTACTTC. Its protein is CASSLGDRSSGETQYF. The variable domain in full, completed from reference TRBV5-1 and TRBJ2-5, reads KAGVTQTPRYLIKTRGQQVTLSCSPISGHRSVSWYQQTPGQGLQFLFEYFSETQRNKGNFPGRFSGRQFSNSRSEMNVSTLELGDSALYLCASSLGDRSSGETQYFGPGTRLLVL.

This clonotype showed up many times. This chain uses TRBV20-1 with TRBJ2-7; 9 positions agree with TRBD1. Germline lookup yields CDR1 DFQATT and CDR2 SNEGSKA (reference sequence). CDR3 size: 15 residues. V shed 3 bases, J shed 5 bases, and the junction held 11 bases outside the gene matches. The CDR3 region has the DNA TGCAGTGCTAGCGACCCGGGACAGGGTCCCCACGAGCAGTACTTC. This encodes CSASDPGQGPHEQYF.

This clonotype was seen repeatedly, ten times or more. Here the CDR3 reads CASSQDRRLAAYEQYF. Here the CDR3 DNA reads TGTGCCAGCAGCCAAGATAGGAGACTAGCGGCATACGAGCAGTACTTC. This chain uses TRBV14 with TRBJ2-7; TRBD2 matches 9 bases. The CDR3 runs to 16 residues. Germline V gene data show CDR1 as SGHDN and CDR2 as FVKESK. The junction had 7 bases not matched to a gene; V was cut back by 0 bases and J by 4 bases.

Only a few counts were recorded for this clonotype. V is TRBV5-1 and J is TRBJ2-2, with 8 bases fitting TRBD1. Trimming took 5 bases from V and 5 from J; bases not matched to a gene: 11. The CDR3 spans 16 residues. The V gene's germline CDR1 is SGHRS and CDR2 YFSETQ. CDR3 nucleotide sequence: TGCGCCAGCAGAAGGGAGACAGGGGCAGGTACCGGGGAGCTGTTTTTT. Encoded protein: CASRRETGAGTGELFF.

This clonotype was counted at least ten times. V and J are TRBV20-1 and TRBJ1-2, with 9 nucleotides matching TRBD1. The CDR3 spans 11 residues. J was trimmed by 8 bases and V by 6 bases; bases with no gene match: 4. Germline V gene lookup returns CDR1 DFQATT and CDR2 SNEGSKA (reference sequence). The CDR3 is CSARTGEGYTF. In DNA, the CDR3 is TGCAGTGCAAGGACAGGGGAAGGCTACACCTTC.

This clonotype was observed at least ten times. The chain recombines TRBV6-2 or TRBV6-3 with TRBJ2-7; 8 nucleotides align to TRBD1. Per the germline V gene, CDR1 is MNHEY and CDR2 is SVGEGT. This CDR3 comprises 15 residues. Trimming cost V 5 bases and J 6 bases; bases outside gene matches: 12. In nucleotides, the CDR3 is TGTGCCAGCAGTACCTCCAGGACAGGGATAATCGAGCAGTACTTC. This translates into CASSTSRTGIIEQYF.

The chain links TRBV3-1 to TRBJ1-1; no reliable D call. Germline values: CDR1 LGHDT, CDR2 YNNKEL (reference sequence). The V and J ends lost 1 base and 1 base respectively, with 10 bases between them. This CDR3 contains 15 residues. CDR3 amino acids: CASSQGVQKNTEAFF. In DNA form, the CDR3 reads TGTGCCAGCAGCCAAGGGGTACAGAAGAACACTGAAGCTTTCTTT.

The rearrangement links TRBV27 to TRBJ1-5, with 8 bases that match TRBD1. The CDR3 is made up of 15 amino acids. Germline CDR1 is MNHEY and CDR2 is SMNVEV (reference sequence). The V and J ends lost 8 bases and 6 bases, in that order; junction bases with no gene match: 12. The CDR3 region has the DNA TGTGCCAGCGGGGATCCAGGGGGCGGCGGTCAGCCCCAGCATTTT. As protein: CASGDPGGGGQPQHF.

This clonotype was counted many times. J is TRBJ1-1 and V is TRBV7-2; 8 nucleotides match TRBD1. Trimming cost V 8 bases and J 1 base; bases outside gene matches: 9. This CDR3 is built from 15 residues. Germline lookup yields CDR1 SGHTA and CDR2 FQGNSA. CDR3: CASCPRQGTNTEAFF. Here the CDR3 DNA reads TGTGCCAGCTGCCCACGACAGGGGACGAACACTGAAGCTTTCTTT.

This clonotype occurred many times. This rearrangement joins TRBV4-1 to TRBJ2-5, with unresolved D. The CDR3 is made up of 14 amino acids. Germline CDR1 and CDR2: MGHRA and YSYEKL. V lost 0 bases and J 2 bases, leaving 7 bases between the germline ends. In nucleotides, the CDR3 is TGCGCCAGCAGCCAAGAGGGAAGACAAGAGACCCAGTACTTC. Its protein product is CASSQEGRQETQYF.

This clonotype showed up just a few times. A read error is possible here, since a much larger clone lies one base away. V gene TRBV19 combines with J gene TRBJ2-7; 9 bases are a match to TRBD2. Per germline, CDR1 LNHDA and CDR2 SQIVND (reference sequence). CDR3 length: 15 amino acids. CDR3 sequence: CVSSIGLAFSYEQYF. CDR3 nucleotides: TGTGTCAGTAGTATAGGACTAGCGTTCTCCTACGAGCAGTACTTC.

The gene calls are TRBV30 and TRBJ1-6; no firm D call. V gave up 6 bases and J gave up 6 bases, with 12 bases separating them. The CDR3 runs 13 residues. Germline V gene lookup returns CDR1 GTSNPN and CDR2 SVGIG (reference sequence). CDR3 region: CACPQGPNSPLHF. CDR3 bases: TGTGCCTGCCCGCAAGGCCCTAATTCACCCCTCCACTTT.

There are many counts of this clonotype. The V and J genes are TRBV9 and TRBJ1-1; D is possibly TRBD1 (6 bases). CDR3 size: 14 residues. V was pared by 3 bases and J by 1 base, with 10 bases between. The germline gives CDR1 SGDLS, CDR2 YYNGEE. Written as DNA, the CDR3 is TGTGCCAGCAGCGGGCTGGGACAGAACACTGAAGCTTTCTTT. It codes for CASSGLGQNTEAFF. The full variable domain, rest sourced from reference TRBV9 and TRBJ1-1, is DSGVTQTPKHLITATGQRVTLRCSPRSGDLSVYWYQQSLDQGLQFLIQYYNGEERAKGNILERFSAQQFPDLHSELNLSSLELGDSALYFCASSGLGQNTEAFFGQGTRLTVV.

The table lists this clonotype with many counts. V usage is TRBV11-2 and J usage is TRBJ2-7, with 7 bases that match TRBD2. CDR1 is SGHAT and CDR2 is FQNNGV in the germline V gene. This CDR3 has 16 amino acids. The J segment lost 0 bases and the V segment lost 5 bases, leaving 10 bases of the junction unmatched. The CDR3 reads CASSRQGGPFSYEQYF. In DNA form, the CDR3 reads TGTGCCAGCAGCCGGCAGGGAGGGCCCTTCTCCTACGAGCAGTACTTC.

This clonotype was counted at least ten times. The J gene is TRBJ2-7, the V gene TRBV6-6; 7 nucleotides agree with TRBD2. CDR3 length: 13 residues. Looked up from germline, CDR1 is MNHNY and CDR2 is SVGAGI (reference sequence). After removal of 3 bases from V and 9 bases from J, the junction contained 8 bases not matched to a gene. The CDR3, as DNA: TGTGCCAGCAGTTATCGTGGGAGGGAGTCGCAGTACTTC. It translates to CASSYRGRESQYF.

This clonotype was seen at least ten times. CDR3 sequence (DNA): TGTGCCAGCAGCTCAACTAGCGGGATGGGAGAGCAGTACTTC. This translates into CASSSTSGMGEQYF. The chain carries TRBV12-3 or TRBV12-4 and TRBJ2-7; TRBD2 matches 10 bases. Losses at the gene ends were 6 bases for V and 7 bases for J; bases not matched to a gene: 9. This CDR3 contains 14 residues.

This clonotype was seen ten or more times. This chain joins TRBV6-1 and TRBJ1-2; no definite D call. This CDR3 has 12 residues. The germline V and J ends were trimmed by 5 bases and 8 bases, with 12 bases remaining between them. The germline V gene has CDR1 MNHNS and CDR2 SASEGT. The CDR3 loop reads CASSRDGRGYTF. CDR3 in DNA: TGTGCCAGCAGTCGCGACGGTCGCGGCTACACCTTC.

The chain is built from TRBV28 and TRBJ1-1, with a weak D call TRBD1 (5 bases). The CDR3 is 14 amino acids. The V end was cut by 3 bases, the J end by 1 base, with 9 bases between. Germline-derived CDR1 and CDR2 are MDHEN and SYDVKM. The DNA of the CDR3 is TGTGCCAGCAGTTTCGGGACTTCGAACACTGAAGCTTTCTTT. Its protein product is CASSFGTSNTEAFF.

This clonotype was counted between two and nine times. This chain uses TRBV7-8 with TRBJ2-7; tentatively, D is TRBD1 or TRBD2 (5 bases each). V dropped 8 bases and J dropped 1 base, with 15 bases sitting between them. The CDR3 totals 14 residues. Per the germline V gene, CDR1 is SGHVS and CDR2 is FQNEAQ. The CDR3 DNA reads TGTGCCAGCTCTCTCCGGGACGAGTCCTACGAGCAGTACTTC. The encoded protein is CASSLRDESYEQYF.

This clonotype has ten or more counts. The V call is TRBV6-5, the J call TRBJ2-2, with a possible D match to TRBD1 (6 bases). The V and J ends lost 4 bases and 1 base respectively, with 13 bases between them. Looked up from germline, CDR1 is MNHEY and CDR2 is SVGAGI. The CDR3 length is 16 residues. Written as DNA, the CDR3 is TGTGCCAGCAGTTCAGGGACAACTAAGAACACCGGGGAGCTGTTTTTT. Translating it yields CASSSGTTKNTGELFF.

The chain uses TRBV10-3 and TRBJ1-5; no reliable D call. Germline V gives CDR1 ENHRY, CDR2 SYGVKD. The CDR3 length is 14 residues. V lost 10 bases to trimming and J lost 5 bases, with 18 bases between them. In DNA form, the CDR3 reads TGTGCCACCGACCAACGGGCGAGGGATCAGCCCCAGCATTTT. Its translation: CATDQRARDQPQHF.

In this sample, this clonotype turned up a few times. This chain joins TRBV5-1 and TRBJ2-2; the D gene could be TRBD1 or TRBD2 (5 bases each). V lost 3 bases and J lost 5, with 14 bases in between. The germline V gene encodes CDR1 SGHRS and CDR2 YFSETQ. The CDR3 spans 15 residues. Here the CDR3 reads CASSSEGPLTGELFF. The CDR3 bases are TGCGCCAGCAGCTCTGAGGGACCCTTAACCGGGGAGCTGTTTTTT.

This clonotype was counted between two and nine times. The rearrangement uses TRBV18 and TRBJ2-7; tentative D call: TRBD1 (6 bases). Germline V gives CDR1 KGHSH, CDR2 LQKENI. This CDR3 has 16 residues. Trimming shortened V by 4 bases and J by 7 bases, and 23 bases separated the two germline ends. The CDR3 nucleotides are TGTGCCAGCTCACTCGTCGTAGGCAGGGGTGTGGAAGAGCAGTACTTC. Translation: CASSLVVGRGVEEQYF.

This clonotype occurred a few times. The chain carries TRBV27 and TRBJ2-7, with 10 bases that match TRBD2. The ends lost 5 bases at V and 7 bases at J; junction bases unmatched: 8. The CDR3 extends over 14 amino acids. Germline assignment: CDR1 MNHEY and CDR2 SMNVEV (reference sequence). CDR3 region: CASSAGLASKEQYF. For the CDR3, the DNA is TGTGCCAGCAGTGCGGGACTAGCGAGTAAGGAGCAGTACTTC.

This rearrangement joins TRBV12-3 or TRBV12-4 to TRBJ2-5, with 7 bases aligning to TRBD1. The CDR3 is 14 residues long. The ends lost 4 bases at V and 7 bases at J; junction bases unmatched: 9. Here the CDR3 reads CASSYRDRTGTQYF. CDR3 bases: TGTGCCAGCAGTTACCGGGACAGAACTGGGACCCAGTACTTC.